This TCR beta chain was captured by sequencing in a study of blood T cell repertoires in COVID-19. As for the study in general: PBMCs, B-cell-depleted T cells, or T cells were the source of the cDNA or gDNA that made up the material.

The length of the CDR3 is 13 residues. Germline V gene data show CDR1 as LGHDT and CDR2 as YNNKEL (reference sequence). The ends were cut back, 4 bases at V and 5 bases at J, with 12 bases in the middle. Using immunoSEQ multiplex PCR, the repertoire was profiled, and TCRdb retains in-frame clones only, with some absent. The sample includes roughly 150,000 clones, 60% to 85% seen only once; the top ten take approximately 8%. Sequencing input: peripheral blood. The source is a man aged 60 to 69 with acute or convalescent COVID-19. This chain uses TRBV3-1 (or the pseudogene TRBV3-2) with TRBJ2-7, with D perhaps matching TRBD2 (6 bases). The CDR3 loop reads CASSREVGNEQYF. The CDR3 DNA follows: TGTGCCAGCAGCCGGGAGGTAGGGAACGAGCAGTACTTC.